This TCR beta chain was observed in a study of T cells after posttransplantation cyclophosphamide. The CDR3 loop spans 11 amino acids. With 7 bases clipped from V and 4 bases from J, the junction kept 2 bases outside the gene matches. Looked up from germline, CDR1 is SQVTM and CDR2 is ANQGSEA. Generated by immunoSEQ multiplex PCR, the TCRdb table keeps only in-frame clones and is missing some. The sample consists of 66,000 or so clones, roughly 93% of them appearing once. What was sequenced was PBMCs. The TCR originated in a woman aged 30 to 39 in good health and a related stem cell transplant donor. V is TRBV29-1 and J is TRBJ2-5, with 8 bases fitting TRBD2. This CDR3 reads CSAGLGETQYF. The CDR3 DNA sequence: TGCAGCGCGGGACTAGGAGAGACCCAGTACTTC.